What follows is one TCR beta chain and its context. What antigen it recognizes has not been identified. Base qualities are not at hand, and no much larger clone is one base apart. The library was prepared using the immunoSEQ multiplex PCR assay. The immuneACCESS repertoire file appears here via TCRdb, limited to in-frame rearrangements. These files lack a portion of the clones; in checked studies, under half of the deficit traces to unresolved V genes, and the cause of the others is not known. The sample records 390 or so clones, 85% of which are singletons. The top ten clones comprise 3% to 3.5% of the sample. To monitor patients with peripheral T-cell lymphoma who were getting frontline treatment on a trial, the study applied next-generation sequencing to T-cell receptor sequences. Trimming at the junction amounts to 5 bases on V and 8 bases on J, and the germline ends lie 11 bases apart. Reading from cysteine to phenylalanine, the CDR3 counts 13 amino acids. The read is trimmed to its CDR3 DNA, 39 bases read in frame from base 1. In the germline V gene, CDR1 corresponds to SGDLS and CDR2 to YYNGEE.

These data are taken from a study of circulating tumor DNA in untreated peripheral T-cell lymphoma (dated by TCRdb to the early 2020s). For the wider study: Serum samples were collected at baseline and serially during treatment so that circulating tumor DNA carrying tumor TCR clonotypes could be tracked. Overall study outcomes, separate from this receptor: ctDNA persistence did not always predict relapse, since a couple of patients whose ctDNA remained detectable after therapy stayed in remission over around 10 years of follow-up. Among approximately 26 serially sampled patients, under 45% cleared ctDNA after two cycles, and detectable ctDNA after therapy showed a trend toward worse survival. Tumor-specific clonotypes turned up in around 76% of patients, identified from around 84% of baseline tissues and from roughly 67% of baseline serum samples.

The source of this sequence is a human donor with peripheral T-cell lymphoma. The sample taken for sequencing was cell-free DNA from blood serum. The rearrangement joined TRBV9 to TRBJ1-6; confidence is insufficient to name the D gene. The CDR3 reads CASSPRRDSPLHF. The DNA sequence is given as TGTGCCAGCAGTCCCCGGAGGGATTCACCCCTCCACTTT.